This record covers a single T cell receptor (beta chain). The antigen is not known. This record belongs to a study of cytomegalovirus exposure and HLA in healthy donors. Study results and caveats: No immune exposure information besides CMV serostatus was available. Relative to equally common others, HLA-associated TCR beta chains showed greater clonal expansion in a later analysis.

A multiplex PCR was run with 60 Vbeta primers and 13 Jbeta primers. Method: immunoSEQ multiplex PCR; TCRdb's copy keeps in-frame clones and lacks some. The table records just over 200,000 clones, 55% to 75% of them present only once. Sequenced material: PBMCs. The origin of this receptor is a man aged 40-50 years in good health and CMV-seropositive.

For the CDR3, the DNA is TGCGCCAGCAGCCAAGCGCCTACAGGGGGCAACGGCTATGGCTACACCTTC. Translation: CASSQAPTGGNGYGYTF. The rearrangement uses TRBV4-1 and TRBJ1-2; 9 bases map to TRBD1. V shed 1 base and J 4 bases; nucleotides not matched to a gene: 10. Germline CDR1 and CDR2: MGHRA and YSYEKL. This CDR3 is built from 17 residues.